This T cell receptor (beta chain) was documented in a study of CD8+CD57+ T cells in acquired aplastic anemia. At the level of the study: The mean DNA yield obtained from sorted CD4+ and CD8+ cells came to 3 to 3.5 ug. Roughly 10.8 million reads were obtained on average for healthy donor CD4+ cells. Overall study findings and caveats: Overlapping CD8+ CDR3 repertoires of patients and controls contained about 27 shared sequences.

Notes on this clonotype: Its antigen is unidentified.

This CDR3 is built from 13 residues. V was pared by 8 bases and J by 2 bases, with 12 bases between. According to the study, genomic DNA was the template for TCR beta VDJ and CDR3 profiling. A single record per CDR3 protein comes from TCRdb applying MiXCR to the reads. The table has about 160,000 distinct CDR3 sequences, approximately 43% seen once. The chain links TRBV12-3 or TRBV12-4 to TRBJ2-5, with D maybe TRBD1 (5 bases). The sequenced sample consisted of sorted CD4+, CD8+, or CD8+CD57+ T cells (not recorded which) from PBMCs. This sequence was found in a human donor in good health. The CDR3 DNA reads TGTGCCAGCGTGGTGGCAGGGCAAGAGACCCAGTACTTC. Translated: CASVVAGQETQYF.